These 18 T cell receptor beta chains were all obtained from the same sample, sequenced in a study of shared T cell receptors in the human thymus. Profiling relied on immunoSEQ multiplex PCR, and the TCRdb table lists in-frame clones only, not all of them. The repertoire holds around 65,000 clones, with around 96% as singletons. Specimen: thymocytes. Every receptor here comes from a human donor.

The chain has TRBV7-2 and TRBJ2-5; possibly TRBD2 for D (6 bases). The germline V gene has CDR1 SGHTA and CDR2 FQGNSA. The CDR3 has 14 amino acids. Between the trimmed V and J ends, which lost 5 bases and 4 bases, there was a span of 14 bases. The CDR3 spells CASSRVGGLETQYF. The CDR3 DNA reads TGTGCCAGCAGCCGAGTGGGGGGATTAGAGACCCAGTACTTC.

This chain uses TRBV25-1 with TRBJ1-2; D unresolved. The CDR3 is 12 amino acids. The germline gives CDR1 MGHDK, CDR2 SYGVNS. Trimming pared 5 bases from V and 4 bases from J, leaving 8 bases between. The chain's CDR3 is CASSPGPYGYTF. CDR3 coding DNA: TGTGCCAGCAGTCCTGGTCCCTATGGCTACACCTTC.

The chain combines TRBV5-8 with TRBJ2-3; D perhaps matches TRBD2 (7 bases). Germline V lookup: CDR1 SGHTS, CDR2 YDEGEE. V dropped 4 bases and J dropped 1 base, with 13 bases sitting between them. The CDR3 runs to 15 residues. CDR3 loop: CASSPRGGGTDTQYF. The CDR3 DNA reads as TGTGCCAGCAGCCCCAGGGGAGGGGGCACAGATACGCAGTATTTT.

The chain combines TRBV9 with TRBJ2-2; the D gene is possibly TRBD2 (6 bases). CDR1 is SGDLS and CDR2 is YYNGEE in the germline V gene. The CDR3 length is 16 residues. Trimming removed 1 base from V and 6 bases from J, with 16 bases in between. CDR3 loop: CASSVTEGPMSGELFF. CDR3 sequence (DNA): TGTGCCAGCAGCGTAACGGAGGGGCCTATGTCCGGGGAGCTGTTTTTT.

This clone was seen once. This sequence joins TRBV7-9 and TRBJ1-5, with D possibly matching TRBD1 (6 bases). CDR3 size: 16 residues. Germline CDR1 is SEHNR and CDR2 is FQNEAQ (reference sequence). The V and J ends lost 2 bases and 0 bases respectively, with 11 bases between them. The CDR3 spells CASSLLGANSNQPQHF. CDR3 DNA sequence: TGTGCCAGCAGCTTATTGGGGGCAAATAGCAATCAGCCCCAGCATTTT.

V usage is TRBV11-1 and J usage is TRBJ1-3, with a possible D match to TRBD1 (5 bases). Germline loops: CDR1 SGHAT, CDR2 FQDESV (reference sequence). The V end was cut by 3 bases, the J end by 0 bases, with 18 bases between. The CDR3 consists of 18 residues. CDR3 amino acids: CASSFRMGDESSGNTIYF. In DNA form, the CDR3 reads TGTGCCAGCAGCTTTAGGATGGGGGACGAGAGCTCTGGAAACACCATATATTTT.

The rearrangement uses TRBV5-6 and TRBJ1-5; D is unclear. The CDR3 has 15 amino acids. Per the germline V gene, CDR1 is SGHDT and CDR2 is YYEEEE. V lost 2 bases, J lost 5 bases, and 14 bases lay in between. Written as DNA, the CDR3 is TGTGCCAGCAGCTTCGGAGGGAAGGCCCATCAGCCCCAGCATTTT. This encodes CASSFGGKAHQPQHF.

This clone has only a few counts. The J gene is TRBJ2-7, the V gene TRBV11-2; D is unresolved. CDR3 size: 13 residues. CDR1 and CDR2 from the germline V gene are SGHAT and FQNNGV. Trimming took 5 bases from V and 1 from J, leaving 9 bases between them. CDR3 coding DNA: TGTGCCAGCAGCAAAGATGGGTCCTACGAGCAGTACTTC. Translating it yields CASSKDGSYEQYF.

This rearrangement joins TRBV29-1 to TRBJ2-7; 8 bases line up with TRBD1. Germline loops: CDR1 SQVTM, CDR2 ANQGSEA. Germline trimming cut 4 bases from V and 5 bases from J; bases unmatched to any gene: 22. The CDR3 runs 18 residues. Here the CDR3 DNA reads TGCAGCGTTGGTGGTGTCACAGGGGGTGATTATGCCGCTGACGAGCAGTACTTC. Amino acids: CSVGGVTGGDYAADEQYF.

The V call is TRBV30, the J call TRBJ1-2, with 7 nucleotides matching TRBD1. The V and J ends lost 4 bases and 3 bases, in that order; junction bases with no gene match: 23. Germline V gene sequence: CDR1 GTSNPN, CDR2 SVGIG (reference sequence). The CDR3 is 19 amino acids. The CDR3 nucleotides are TGTGCCTGGACCCCAACCATAGACGAGGGGGCCCCAAATCACTATGGCTACACCTTC. Amino acids: CAWTPTIDEGAPNHYGYTF.

The V gene is TRBV5-1, the J gene TRBJ2-7; 8 positions agree with TRBD2. Germline values: CDR1 SGHRS, CDR2 YFSETQ. V shed 4 bases and J 7 bases; nucleotides not matched to a gene: 19. This CDR3 is built from 17 residues. This chain's CDR3 is CASSLTPFSGVSFEQYF. Here the CDR3 DNA reads TGCGCCAGCAGCCTAACTCCCTTTAGCGGGGTCTCGTTTGAGCAGTACTTC.

In nucleotides, the CDR3 is TGTGCCAGTAGTTACGGATGGGCTGAAGCTTTCTTT. Protein sequence: CASSYGWAEAFF. The rearrangement links TRBV19 to TRBJ1-1; D not resolved. Germline CDR1 and CDR2: LNHDA and SQIVND (reference sequence). Between the trimmed V and J ends, which lost 5 bases and 6 bases, there was a span of 10 bases. This CDR3 has 12 residues.

This clone was seen just once. The J gene is TRBJ2-1, the V gene TRBV9; 10 bases line up with TRBD2. The CDR3 is 21 amino acids. Per the germline V gene, CDR1 is SGDLS and CDR2 is YYNGEE. The junction had 20 bases not matched to a gene; V was cut back by 4 bases and J by 1 base. The CDR3 bases are TGTGCCAGCAGCCCAGAAACCCCACCCTCCAGCGGGGGGGGATCCTACAATGAGCAGTTCTTC. Encoded protein: CASSPETPPSSGGGSYNEQFF.

This sequence joins TRBV19 and TRBJ2-7; D not certain. The V end lost 3 bases, the J end lost 5 bases, and 17 bases lay between the germline ends. Germline CDR1 is LNHDA and CDR2 is SQIVND (reference sequence). The CDR3 has 15 amino acids. The CDR3 bases are TGTGCCAGTAGTATTGGGGTGCCTCTATTGGACGAGCAGTACTTC. Protein sequence: CASSIGVPLLDEQYF.

This chain uses TRBV6-5 with TRBJ1-2; no reliable D call. Trimming took off 7 bases at V and 3 bases at J, with 6 bases between the two ends. The CDR3 extends over 11 amino acids. CDR1 MNHEY and CDR2 SVGAGI come from the germline V gene. For the CDR3, the DNA is TGTGCCAGCAAGCGGTACTATGGCTACACCTTC. Translated, it gives CASKRYYGYTF.

V usage is TRBV28 and J usage is TRBJ1-6; a weak D match, TRBD1 (6 bases). Per germline, CDR1 MDHEN and CDR2 SYDVKM. Trimming removed 5 bases at V and 9 bases at J, with 20 bases between. The CDR3 totals 16 residues. The CDR3 sequence: CASSARRAQGSSPLHF. The CDR3 region has the DNA TGTGCCAGCAGTGCTCGGAGGGCTCAGGGGAGTTCACCCCTCCACTTT.

The genes are TRBV7-9 and TRBJ1-1, with D possibly being TRBD1 (6 bases). Deletions cut 4 bases from V and 1 base from J, with 13 bases between. There are 15 residues in the CDR3. Germline CDR1 and CDR2: SEHNR and FQNEAQ (reference sequence). The CDR3 is CASSCKGDTNTEAFF. CDR3 DNA sequence: TGTGCCAGCAGCTGTAAGGGGGACACGAACACTGAAGCTTTCTTT.

This rearrangement joins TRBV5-6 to TRBJ2-1, with a tentative D call TRBD2 (5 bases). V lost 0 bases to trimming and J lost 10 bases, with 8 bases between them. Germline CDR1 SGHDT, CDR2 YYEEEE. CDR3 length: 12 amino acids. The CDR3: CASSLGSGEQFF. CDR3 nucleotide sequence: TGTGCCAGCAGCTTGGGGTCGGGGGAGCAGTTCTTC.